A single TCR beta chain is shown here with its context. The antigen is unknown. The data derive from a study of T cells and Merkel cell carcinoma outcomes. Findings of the study overall: Repertoire plus T-cell density reportedly predicted Merkel cell carcinoma outcomes.

From germline, CDR1 is MGHDK and CDR2 SYGVNS. CDR3 size: 14 residues. V was clipped by 4 bases and J by 2 bases, with 11 bases between them. Clones were sequenced by immunoSEQ multiplex PCR, and TCRdb holds only the in-frame ones, with some missing. Altogether roughly 14,000 clones are present, about nine tenths being singletons, with the ten largest covering less than 9.5%. Sequenced material: tumor tissue from Merkel cell carcinoma. The V and J genes are TRBV25-1 and TRBJ1-1; tentatively, D is TRBD1 (5 bases). The origin of this receptor is a human donor with Merkel cell carcinoma. CDR3 in amino acids: CASSVPGGNTEAFF. The CDR3 bases are TGTGCCAGCAGTGTACCGGGGGGAAACACTGAAGCTTTCTTT.